This entry is about one T cell receptor beta chain. Its antigen is not identified. Germline V lookup: CDR1 KGHSH, CDR2 LQKENI. The V segment lost 0 bases and the J segment 7 bases; nucleotides outside the gene matches: 9. This CDR3 is built from 16 residues. The data stem from a study of cytomegalovirus exposure and HLA in healthy donors. Study-level points and caveats: Reports state that TCR beta sequences accurately predicted most subjects' HLA-A and HLA-B alleles.

This PCR relied on a set of 60 Vbeta primers and 13 Jbeta primers. The repertoire was sequenced with immunoSEQ multiplex PCR; TCRdb's copy has only in-frame clones and lacks some. Seen here are around 95,000 clones, about 75% observed once, and the top ten hold around 9.1%. The TCR was taken from a man aged 25-40 years in good health and CMV-seropositive. The chain employs TRBV18 and TRBJ2-7, with 10 bases aligning to TRBD2. Sequencing was carried out using PBMCs. This CDR3 reads CASSPPASGGAGEQYF. CDR3 nucleotide sequence: TGTGCCAGCTCACCACCGGCCAGCGGGGGGGCGGGTGAGCAGTACTTC.